A few counts support the clone carrying this T cell receptor (beta chain). Its antigen is still unknown. Sequencing was performed with immunoSEQ multiplex PCR; in TCRdb, only in-frame clones are kept and a portion is missing. The sample includes about 180,000 clones, around 89% of them seen just once. The data derive from a study of T cell responses to AZD1222 COVID-19 vaccine. The CDR3 sequence is 15 residues long. Germline-derived CDR1 and CDR2 are SGHRS and YFSETQ. The ends lost 4 bases at V and 7 bases at J; junction bases unmatched: 7. General study results and limits: Seropositive status at baseline applied to only six AZD1222 recipients. Repertoires in all cases were sampled only once the peak T cell response had passed.

The chain employs TRBV5-1 and TRBJ2-3; 12 bases fit TRBD2. Sequences were derived from peripheral blood, sampled 28 days after the second dose of the MenACWY control vaccine. This clonotype was sampled from an adult who received the MenACWY meningococcal vaccine as a control. CDR3 DNA sequence: TGCGCCAGCAGCCGACTAGCGGGAGAGGGTAATACGCAGTATTTT. Translating gives CASSRLAGEGNTQYF. The full variable domain, completed using reference TRBV5-1 and TRBJ2-3, is KAGVTQTPRYLIKTRGQQVTLSCSPISGHRSVSWYQQTPGQGLQFLFEYFSETQRNKGNFPGRFSGRQFSNSRSEMNVSTLELGDSALYLCASSRLAGEGNTQYFGPGTRLTVL.